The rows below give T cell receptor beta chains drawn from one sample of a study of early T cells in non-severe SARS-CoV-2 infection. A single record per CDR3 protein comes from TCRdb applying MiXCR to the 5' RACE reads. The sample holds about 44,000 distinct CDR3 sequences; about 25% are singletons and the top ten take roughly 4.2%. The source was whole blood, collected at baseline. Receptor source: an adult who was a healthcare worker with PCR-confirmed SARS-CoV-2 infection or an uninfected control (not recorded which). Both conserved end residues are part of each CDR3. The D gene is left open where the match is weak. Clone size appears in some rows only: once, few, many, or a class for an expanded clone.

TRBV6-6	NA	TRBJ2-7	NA	CASSPYQVEQYF	TGTGCCAGCAGCCCCTATCAGGTCGAGCAGTACTTC
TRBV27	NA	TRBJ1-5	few	CANALGNQPQHF	TGTGCCAACGCGTTGGGAAATCAGCCCCAGCATTTT
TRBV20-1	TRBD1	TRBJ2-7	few	CSVPGQGRPEQYF	TGCAGTGTCCCGGGACAGGGCCGACCCGAGCAGTACTTC
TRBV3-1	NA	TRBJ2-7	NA	CASSQDAIIYEQYF	TGTGCCAGCAGCCAAGACGCCATTATATACGAGCAGTACTTC
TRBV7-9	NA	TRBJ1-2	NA	CASSLSGPQGYTF	TGTGCCAGCAGCCTCTCAGGGCCCCAGGGCTACACCTTC
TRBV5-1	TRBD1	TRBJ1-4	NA	CASSLAPGQGNEKLFF	TGCGCCAGCAGCTTGGCCCCGGGACAGGGGAATGAAAAACTGTTTTTT
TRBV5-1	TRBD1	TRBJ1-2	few	CASSLTGGNDGYTF	TGCGCCAGCAGCTTGACAGGGGGCAACGATGGCTACACCTTC
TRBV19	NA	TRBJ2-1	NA	CASSIDLSSGEQFF	TGTGCCAGTAGTATAGATCTGTCCTCTGGTGAGCAGTTCTTC
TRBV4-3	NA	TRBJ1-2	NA	CASSQDPAGTNYGYTF	TGCGCCAGCAGCCAAGATCCCGCAGGGACCAACTATGGCTACACCTTC
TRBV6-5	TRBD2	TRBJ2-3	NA	CASSYMGTSGGTDTQYF	TGTGCCAGCAGTTACATGGGTACTAGCGGGGGCACAGATACGCAGTATTTT
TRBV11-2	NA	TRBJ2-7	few	CASSSLRYEQYF	TGTGCCAGCAGCTCCCTCAGGTACGAGCAGTACTTC
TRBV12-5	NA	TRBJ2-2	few	CASGLVLDGELFF	TGTGCTAGTGGTTTGGTGCTGGACGGGGAGCTGTTTTTT
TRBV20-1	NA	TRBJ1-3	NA	CSASHKFGNTIYF	TGCAGTGCTAGTCACAAGTTTGGAAACACCATATATTTT
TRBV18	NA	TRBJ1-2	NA	CASSPQENYGYTF	TGTGCCAGCTCACCACAGGAAAACTATGGCTACACCTTC
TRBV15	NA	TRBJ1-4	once	CATSGRLRTAGLNEKLFF	TGTGCCACCAGCGGGCGCTTACGGACGGCTGGACTGAATGAAAAACTGTTTTTT
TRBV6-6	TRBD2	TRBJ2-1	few	CSSGGVYNEQFF	TGTTCTAGCGGGGGGGTCTACAATGAGCAGTTCTTC
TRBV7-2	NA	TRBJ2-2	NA	CASSTIQGRTGELFF	TGTGCCAGCAGCACCATACAGGGTCGGACCGGGGAGCTGTTTTTT
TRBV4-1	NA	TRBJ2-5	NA	CASSLIRGVQETQYF	TGCGCCAGCAGCCTGATTAGGGGGGTACAAGAGACCCAGTACTTC
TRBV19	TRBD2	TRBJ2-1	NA	CASSISFGTSVNEQFF	TGTGCCAGTAGTATAAGCTTCGGGACTAGCGTCAATGAGCAGTTCTTC
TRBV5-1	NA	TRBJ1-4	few	CASSLSLSGNEKLFF	TGCGCCAGCAGCTTGTCATTGTCAGGCAATGAAAAACTGTTTTTT
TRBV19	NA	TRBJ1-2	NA	CASSTLGGTNYGYTF	TGTGCCAGTAGTACCCTCGGGGGGACCAACTATGGCTACACCTTC
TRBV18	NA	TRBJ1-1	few	CASSPGLSNTEAFF	TGTGCCAGCTCACCTGGACTCAGTAACACTGAAGCTTTCTTT
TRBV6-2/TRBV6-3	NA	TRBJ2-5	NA	CASSYDSGETQYF	TGTGCCAGCAGTTACGACAGTGGGGAGACCCAGTACTTC
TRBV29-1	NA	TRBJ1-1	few	CSAGDTRAFF	TGCAGCGCCGGGGACACCCGTGCTTTCTTT